Following are 7 T cell receptor beta chains from one sample sequenced in a study of human T cells and chemical hapten exposure. From the RACE reads, TCRdb called clonotypes with MiXCR, one entry per CDR3 protein. Counted here are 190,000 or so distinct CDR3 sequences, more than 20% occurring once; the ten biggest clones make up 2% to 3%. As to time point: patch test 3, about 24 weeks after DPC sensitization. Described treatment: therapeutic diphenylcyclopropenone sensitization with weekly scalp DPC. Sequenced material: whole blood, taken in connection with sensitization to the hapten diphenylcyclopropenone (DPC). The receptors shown here come from a woman between 40 and 55 years old with alopecia areata. Some clones in this sample may be carry-over from other donors' samples.

This clonotype was seen ten or more times. This sequence joins TRBV6-4 and TRBJ1-1, with D tentatively TRBD1 (6 bases). From germline, CDR1 is MRHNA and CDR2 SNTAGT. The germline V and J ends were trimmed by 5 bases and 1 base, with 11 bases remaining between them. This CDR3 contains 14 residues. The CDR3 spells CASSSGQRNTEAFF. The CDR3 nucleotides are TGTGCCAGCAGTTCCGGACAGCGGAACACTGAAGCTTTCTTT.

This clonotype was detected many times. The J gene is TRBJ2-2, the V gene TRBV10-3, with unresolved D. The V end was cut by 6 bases, the J end by 5 bases, with 4 bases between. CDR1 is ENHRY and CDR2 is SYGVKD in the germline V gene. The CDR3 length is 11 residues. The CDR3 nucleotides are TGTGCCATCAGGAGAACCGGGGAGCTGTTTTTT. Amino acids: CAIRRTGELFF.

This clonotype was seen a handful of times. For the CDR3, the DNA is TGTGCCAGCAGCCCCATTGGCAATAGCGGGAGGTATGAGCAGTTCTTC. This translates into CASSPIGNSGRYEQFF. The chain is built from TRBV7-9 and TRBJ2-1, with 10 nucleotides matching TRBD2. This CDR3 is built from 16 residues. With 5 bases clipped from V and 8 bases from J, the junction kept 12 bases outside the gene matches. Germline CDR1 reads SEHNR; CDR2 reads FQNEAQ (reference sequence).

This clonotype has a handful of counts. J is TRBJ2-7 and V is TRBV20-1, with TRBD1 identical over 8 bases. The germline V gene encodes CDR1 DFQATT and CDR2 SNEGSKA (reference sequence). This CDR3 is 12 amino acids long. The trim removed 5 bases at V and 1 base at J, leaving 1 base unmatched. The CDR3 DNA is TGCAGTGCTGGGGACAGGTCCTACGAGCAGTACTTC. It codes for CSAGDRSYEQYF.

The gene calls are TRBV5-1 and TRBJ2-5; 7 bases are a match to TRBD1. With V trimmed by 2 bases and J by 1 base, 2 bases remained unmatched. Germline V gene sequence: CDR1 SGHRS, CDR2 YFSETQ. The CDR3 is made up of 14 amino acids. The CDR3 sequence: CASSLDRVQETQYF. Written as DNA, the CDR3 is TGCGCCAGCAGCTTAGACAGGGTCCAAGAGACCCAGTACTTC. Full variable domain (outside the CDR3, taken from reference TRBV5-1 and TRBJ2-5): KAGVTQTPRYLIKTRGQQVTLSCSPISGHRSVSWYQQTPGQGLQFLFEYFSETQRNKGNFPGRFSGRQFSNSRSEMNVSTLELGDSALYLCASSLDRVQETQYFGPGTRLLVL.

This clonotype was observed many times. This rearrangement joins TRBV29-1 to TRBJ2-2; possibly TRBD1 or TRBD2 for D (5 bases each). Germline V gene sequence: CDR1 SQVTM, CDR2 ANQGSEA. The V end was cut by 6 bases, the J end by 1 base, with 12 bases between. The CDR3 runs to 14 residues. The CDR3 coding sequence is TGCAGCGTGTACGGGACGGAGAACACCGGGGAGCTGTTTTTT. Translating it yields CSVYGTENTGELFF.

V usage is TRBV3-1 and J usage is TRBJ2-7; 11 bases align to TRBD2. The germline V gene has CDR1 LGHDT and CDR2 YNNKEL (reference sequence). The J segment lost 2 bases and the V segment lost 6 bases, leaving 0 bases of the junction unmatched. This CDR3 spans 13 amino acids. The CDR3 DNA is TGTGCCAGCAGACTAGCGGGAGCCTACGAGCAGTACTTC. Translating gives CASRLAGAYEQYF.